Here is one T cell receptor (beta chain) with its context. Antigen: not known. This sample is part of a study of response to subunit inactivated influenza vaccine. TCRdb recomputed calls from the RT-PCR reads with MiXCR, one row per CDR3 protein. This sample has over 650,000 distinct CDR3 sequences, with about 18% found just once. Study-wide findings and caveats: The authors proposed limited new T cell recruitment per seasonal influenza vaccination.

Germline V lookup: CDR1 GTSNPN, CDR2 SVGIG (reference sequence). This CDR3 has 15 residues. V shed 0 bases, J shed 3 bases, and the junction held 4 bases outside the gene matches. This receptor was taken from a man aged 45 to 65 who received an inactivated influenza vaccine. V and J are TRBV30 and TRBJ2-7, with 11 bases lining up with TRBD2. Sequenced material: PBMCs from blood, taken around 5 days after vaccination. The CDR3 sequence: CAWSVIGLAGYEQYF. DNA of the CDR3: TGTGCCTGGAGTGTAATTGGACTAGCGGGCTACGAGCAGTACTTC.